This TCR beta chain emerged from a study of T-cell memory formation after mild COVID-19. Study outcomes and limitations: A subset of responding clones appeared in pre-infection memory, suggesting cross-reactive memory joined. There was a balanced CD4/CD8 profile in clones contracting day 15 to 85, and later expanders leaned CD4+.

This clonotype was counted only a few times. Its antigen is undetermined. MiXCR was run by TCRdb on the 5' RACE reads, yielding one entry per CDR3 protein. Among around 200,000 distinct CDR3 sequences listed, 27% were seen once. From germline, CDR1 is MGHRA and CDR2 YSYEKL. V was shortened by 1 base and J by 1 base, with 4 bases between the two germline ends. The CDR3 has 13 residues. V usage is TRBV4-1 and J usage is TRBJ2-5; D unresolved. This receptor was identified in an adult woman who had mild COVID-19 (a few samples of this study predate the infection). Cell type and time point are not known. Material: PBMCs or a T cell subset sorted from them (not recorded which). CDR3 amino acids: CASSQVGQETQYF. Here the CDR3 DNA reads TGCGCCAGCAGCCAAGTGGGCCAAGAGACCCAGTACTTC.